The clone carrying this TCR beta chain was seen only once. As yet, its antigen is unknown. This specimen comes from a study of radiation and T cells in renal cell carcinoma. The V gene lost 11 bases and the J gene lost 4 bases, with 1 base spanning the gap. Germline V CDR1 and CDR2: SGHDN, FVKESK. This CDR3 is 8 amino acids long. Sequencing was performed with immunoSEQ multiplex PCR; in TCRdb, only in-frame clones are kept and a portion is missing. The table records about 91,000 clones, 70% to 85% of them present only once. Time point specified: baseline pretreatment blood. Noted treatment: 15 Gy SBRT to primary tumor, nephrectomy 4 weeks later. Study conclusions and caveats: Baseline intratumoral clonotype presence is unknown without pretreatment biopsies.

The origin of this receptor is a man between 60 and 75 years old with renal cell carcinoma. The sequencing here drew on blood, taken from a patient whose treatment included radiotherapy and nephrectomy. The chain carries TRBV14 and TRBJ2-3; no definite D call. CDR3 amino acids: CAPDTQYF. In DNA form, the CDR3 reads TGTGCCCCAGATACGCAGTATTTT.